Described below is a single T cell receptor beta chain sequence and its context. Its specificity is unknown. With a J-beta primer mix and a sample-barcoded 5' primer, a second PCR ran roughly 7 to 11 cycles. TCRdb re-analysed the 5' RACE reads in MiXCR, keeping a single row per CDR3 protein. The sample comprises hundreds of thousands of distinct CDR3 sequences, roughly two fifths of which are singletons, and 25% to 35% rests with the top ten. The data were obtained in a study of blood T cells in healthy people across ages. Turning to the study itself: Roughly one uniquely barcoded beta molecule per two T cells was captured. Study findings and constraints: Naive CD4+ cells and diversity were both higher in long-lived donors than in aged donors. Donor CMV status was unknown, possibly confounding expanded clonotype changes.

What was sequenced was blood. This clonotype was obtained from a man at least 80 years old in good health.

The CDR3 DNA is TGTGCCAGCAGCTTAGAGACAGGAGCCAAAAACATTCAGTACTTC. Its protein product is CASSLETGAKNIQYF. The genes are TRBV7-9 and TRBJ2-4, with a weak D call TRBD1 (6 bases). This CDR3 has 15 amino acids. The germline V and J ends were trimmed by 1 base and 0 bases, with 7 bases remaining between them. Per the germline V gene, CDR1 is SEHNR and CDR2 is FQNEAQ (reference sequence).